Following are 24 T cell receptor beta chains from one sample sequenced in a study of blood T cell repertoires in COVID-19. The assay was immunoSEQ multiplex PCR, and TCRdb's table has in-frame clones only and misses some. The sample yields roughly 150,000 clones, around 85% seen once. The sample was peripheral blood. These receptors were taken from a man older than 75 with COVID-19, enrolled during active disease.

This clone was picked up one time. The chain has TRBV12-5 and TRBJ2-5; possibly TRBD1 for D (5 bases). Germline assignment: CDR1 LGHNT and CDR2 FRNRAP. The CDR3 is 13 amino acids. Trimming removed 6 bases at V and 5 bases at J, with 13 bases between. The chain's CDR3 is CASGSQGAETQYF. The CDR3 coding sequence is TGTGCTAGTGGGTCTCAGGGCGCGGAGACCCAGTACTTC.

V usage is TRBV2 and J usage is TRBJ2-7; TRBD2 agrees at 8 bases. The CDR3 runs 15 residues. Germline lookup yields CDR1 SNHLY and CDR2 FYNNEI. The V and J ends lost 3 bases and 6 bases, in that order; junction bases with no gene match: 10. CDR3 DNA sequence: TGTGCCAGCAGTGACCCCCGGACTAGCTCCGGCGAGCAGTACTTC. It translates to CASSDPRTSSGEQYF.

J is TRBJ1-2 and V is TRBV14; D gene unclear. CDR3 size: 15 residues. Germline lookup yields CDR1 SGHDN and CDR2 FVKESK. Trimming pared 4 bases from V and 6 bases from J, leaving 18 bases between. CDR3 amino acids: CASSPQRGIGHGYTF. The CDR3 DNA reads TGTGCCAGCAGCCCCCAGCGAGGGATCGGGCATGGCTACACCTTC.

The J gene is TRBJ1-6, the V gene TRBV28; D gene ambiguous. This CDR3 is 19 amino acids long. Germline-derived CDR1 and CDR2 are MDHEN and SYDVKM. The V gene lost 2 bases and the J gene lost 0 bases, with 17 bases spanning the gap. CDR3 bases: TGTGCCAGCAGTTTAAGCGCCGGGTCCTCTGGCTCCTATAATTCACCCCTCCACTTT. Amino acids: CASSLSAGSSGSYNSPLHF.

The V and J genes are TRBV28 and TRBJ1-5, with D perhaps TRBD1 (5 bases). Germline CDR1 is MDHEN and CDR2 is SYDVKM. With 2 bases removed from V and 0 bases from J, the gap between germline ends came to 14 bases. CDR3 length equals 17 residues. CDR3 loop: CASSLLGQGISNQPQHF. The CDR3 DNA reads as TGTGCCAGCAGTTTACTGGGGCAGGGCATTAGCAATCAGCCCCAGCATTTT.

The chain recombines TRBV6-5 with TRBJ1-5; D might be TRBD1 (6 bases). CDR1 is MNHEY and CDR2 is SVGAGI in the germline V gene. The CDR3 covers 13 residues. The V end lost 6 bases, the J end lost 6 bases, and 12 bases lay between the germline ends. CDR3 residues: CASRQDSLQPQHF. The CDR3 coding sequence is TGTGCCAGCAGACAGGACAGTCTTCAGCCCCAGCATTTT.

Written as DNA, the CDR3 is TGTGCCAGCAGCTGGAAACAGGGGGTAGACACCGGGGAGCTGTTTTTT. Protein product: CASSWKQGVDTGELFF. The chain carries TRBV7-2 and TRBJ2-2; TRBD1 agrees at 8 bases. CDR1 and CDR2 (germline): SGHTA, FQGNSA. This CDR3 is 16 amino acids long. The V gene end was trimmed by 4 bases and the J gene end by 3 bases; junction bases not matched to a gene: 7.

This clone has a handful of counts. Written as DNA, the CDR3 is TGTGCCAGCAGTGAGTCAGGCCGACCCTATGGCTACACCTTC. It yields the protein CASSESGRPYGYTF. The gene calls are TRBV2 and TRBJ1-2; D is uncertain. Germline assignment: CDR1 SNHLY and CDR2 FYNNEI. The ends were cut back, 3 bases at V and 4 bases at J, with 12 bases in the middle. CDR3 length: 14 amino acids.

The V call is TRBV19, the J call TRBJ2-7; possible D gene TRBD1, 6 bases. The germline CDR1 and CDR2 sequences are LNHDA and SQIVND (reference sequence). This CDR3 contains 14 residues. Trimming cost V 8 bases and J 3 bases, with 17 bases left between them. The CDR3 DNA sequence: TGTGCCAGTGCTACAGGGTCCTTCGGCTACGAGCAGTACTTC. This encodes CASATGSFGYEQYF.

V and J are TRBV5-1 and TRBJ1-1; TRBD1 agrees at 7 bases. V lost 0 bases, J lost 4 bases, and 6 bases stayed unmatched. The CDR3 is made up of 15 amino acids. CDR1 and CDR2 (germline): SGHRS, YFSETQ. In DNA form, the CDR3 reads TGCGCCAGCAGCTTGGGACAGGGTCGGGGCACTGAAGCTTTCTTT. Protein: CASSLGQGRGTEAFF.

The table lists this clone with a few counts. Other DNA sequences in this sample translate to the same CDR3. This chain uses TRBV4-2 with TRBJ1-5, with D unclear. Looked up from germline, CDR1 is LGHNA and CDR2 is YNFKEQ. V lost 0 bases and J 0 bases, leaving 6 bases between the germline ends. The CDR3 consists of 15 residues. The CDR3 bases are TGTGCCAGCAGCCAAGAAAGAGATAGCAATCAGCCCCAGCATTTT. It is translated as CASSQERDSNQPQHF.

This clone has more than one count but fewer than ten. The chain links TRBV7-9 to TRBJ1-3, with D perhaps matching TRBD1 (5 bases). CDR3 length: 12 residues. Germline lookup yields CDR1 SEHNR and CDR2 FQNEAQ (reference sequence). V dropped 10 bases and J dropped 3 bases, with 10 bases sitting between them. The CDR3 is CATWGGGNTIYF. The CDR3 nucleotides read TGTGCCACCTGGGGGGGTGGAAACACCATATATTTT.

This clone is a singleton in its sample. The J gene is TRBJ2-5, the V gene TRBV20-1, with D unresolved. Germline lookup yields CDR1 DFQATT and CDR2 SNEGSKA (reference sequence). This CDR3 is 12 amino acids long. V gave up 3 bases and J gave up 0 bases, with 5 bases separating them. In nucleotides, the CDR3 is TGCAGTGCTAGTGACAACCAAGAGACCCAGTACTTC. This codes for CSASDNQETQYF.

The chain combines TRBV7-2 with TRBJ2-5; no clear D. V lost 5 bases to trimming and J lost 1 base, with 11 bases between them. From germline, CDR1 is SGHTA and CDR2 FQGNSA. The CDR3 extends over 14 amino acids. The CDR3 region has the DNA TGTGCCAGCAGCCCGGCAGGATTCCAAGAGACCCAGTACTTC. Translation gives CASSPAGFQETQYF.

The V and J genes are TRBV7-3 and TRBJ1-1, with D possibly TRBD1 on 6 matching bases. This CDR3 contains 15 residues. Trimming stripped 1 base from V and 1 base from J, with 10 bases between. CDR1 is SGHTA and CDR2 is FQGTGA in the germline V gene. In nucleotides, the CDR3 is TGTGCCAGCAGCTTAAGGCAGGGACAGAACACTGAAGCTTTCTTT. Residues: CASSLRQGQNTEAFF.

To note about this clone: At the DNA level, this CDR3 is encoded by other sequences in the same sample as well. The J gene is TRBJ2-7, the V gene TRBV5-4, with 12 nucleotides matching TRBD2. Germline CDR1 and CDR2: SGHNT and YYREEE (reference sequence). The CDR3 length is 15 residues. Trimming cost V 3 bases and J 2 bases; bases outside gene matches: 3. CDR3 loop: CASSSRLAGAYEQYF. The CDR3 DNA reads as TGTGCCAGCAGCTCCCGACTAGCGGGGGCCTACGAGCAGTACTTC.

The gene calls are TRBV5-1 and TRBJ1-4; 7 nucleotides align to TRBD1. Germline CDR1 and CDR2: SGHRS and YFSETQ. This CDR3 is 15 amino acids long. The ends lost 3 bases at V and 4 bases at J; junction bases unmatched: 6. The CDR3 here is CASSSGTVFNEKLFF. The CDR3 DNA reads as TGCGCCAGCAGCTCCGGGACAGTTTTTAATGAAAAACTGTTTTTT.

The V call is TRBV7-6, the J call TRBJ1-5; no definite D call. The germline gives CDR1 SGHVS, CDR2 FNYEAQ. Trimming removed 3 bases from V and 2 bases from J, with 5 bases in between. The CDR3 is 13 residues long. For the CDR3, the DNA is TGTGCCAGCAGCTTTCAGGGCAATCAGCCCCAGCATTTT. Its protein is CASSFQGNQPQHF.

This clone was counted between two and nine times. The CDR3 sequence: CASSTGGNTEAFF. CDR3 DNA: TGTGCCAGCAGCACGGGTGGGAACACTGAAGCTTTCTTT. The rearrangement links TRBV7-9 to TRBJ1-1; no clear D gene. This CDR3 spans 13 amino acids. Germline CDR1 and CDR2: SEHNR and FQNEAQ (reference sequence). V was clipped by 5 bases and J by 1 base, with 8 bases between them. The whole variable domain, filled in from reference TRBV7-9 and TRBJ1-1, reads DTGVSQNPRHKITKRGQNVTFRCDPISEHNRLYWYRQTLGQGPEFLTYFQNEAQLEKSRLLSDRFSAERPKGSFSTLEIQRTEQGDSAMYLCASSTGGNTEAFFGQGTRLTVV.

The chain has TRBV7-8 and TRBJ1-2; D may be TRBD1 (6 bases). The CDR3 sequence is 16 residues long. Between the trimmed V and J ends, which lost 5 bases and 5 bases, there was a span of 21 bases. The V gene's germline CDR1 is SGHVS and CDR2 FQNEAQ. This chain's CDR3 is CASSQDRTVNLYGYTF. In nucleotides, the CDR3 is TGTGCCAGCAGCCAGGACCGGACAGTAAACCTTTATGGCTACACCTTC. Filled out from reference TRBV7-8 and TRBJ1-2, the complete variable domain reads GAGVSQSPRYKVAKRGQDVALRCDPISGHVSLFWYQQALGQGPEFLTYFQNEAQLDKSGLPSDRFFAERPEGSVSTLKIQRTQQEDSAVYLCASSQDRTVNLYGYTFGSGTRLTVV.

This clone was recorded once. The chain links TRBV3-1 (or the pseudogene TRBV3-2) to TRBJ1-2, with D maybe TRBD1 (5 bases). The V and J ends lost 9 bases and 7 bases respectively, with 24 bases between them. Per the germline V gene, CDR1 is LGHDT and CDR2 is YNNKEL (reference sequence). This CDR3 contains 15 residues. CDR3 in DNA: TGTGCCAGTTCGAACCAGGGTTCTTCTCACTCTGGCTACACCTTC. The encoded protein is CASSNQGSSHSGYTF.

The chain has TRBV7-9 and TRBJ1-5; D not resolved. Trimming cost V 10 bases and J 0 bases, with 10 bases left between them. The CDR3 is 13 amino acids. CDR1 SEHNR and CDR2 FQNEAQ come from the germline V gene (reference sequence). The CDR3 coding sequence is TGTGCCACATCAAACAGTAGCAATCAGCCCCAGCATTTT. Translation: CATSNSSNQPQHF.

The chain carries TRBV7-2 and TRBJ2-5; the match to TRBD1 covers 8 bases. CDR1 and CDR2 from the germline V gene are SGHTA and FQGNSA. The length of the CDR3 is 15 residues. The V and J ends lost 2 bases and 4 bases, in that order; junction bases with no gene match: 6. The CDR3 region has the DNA TGTGCCAGCAGCTTATTACAGGGGGGTTCAGAGACCCAGTACTTC. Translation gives CASSLLQGGSETQYF.

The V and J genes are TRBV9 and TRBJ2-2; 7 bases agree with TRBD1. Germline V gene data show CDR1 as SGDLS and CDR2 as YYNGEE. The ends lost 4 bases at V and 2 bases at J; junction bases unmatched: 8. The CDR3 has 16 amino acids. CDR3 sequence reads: CASSPWTGRNTGELFF. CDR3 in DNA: TGTGCCAGCAGCCCTTGGACAGGCCGTAACACCGGGGAGCTGTTTTTT. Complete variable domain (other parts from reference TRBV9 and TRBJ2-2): DSGVTQTPKHLITATGQRVTLRCSPRSGDLSVYWYQQSLDQGLQFLIQYYNGEERAKGNILERFSAQQFPDLHSELNLSSLELGDSALYFCASSPWTGRNTGELFFGEGSRLTVL.